This T cell receptor (beta chain) was sequenced in a study of response to subunit inactivated influenza vaccine. This clonotype was found a few times. Unmatched junction bases numbered 8, after V lost 5 bases and J lost 5 bases. This CDR3 contains 15 residues. TCRdb redid the calling of the RT-PCR reads with MiXCR, one entry per CDR3 protein. The sample has more than 550,000 distinct CDR3 sequences, about 11% seen once. The same data also contributed to another study, on T cells expressing NK-cell markers. That source reports: Scientists made TCR beta cDNA using 5'RACE template switching with UMIs. Of the CD8+ T cells in over five donors, roughly 1.0-7.0% belonged to dominant NKG2C+ clonotypes.

The sequence derives from a man over 45 who received an inactivated influenza vaccine. The genes are TRBV12-3 or TRBV12-4 and TRBJ1-3; TRBD1 agrees at 8 bases. This sample comprised PBMCs from blood, obtained on the day of vaccination. This CDR3 is CASSLRGRTRNTIYF. DNA of the CDR3: TGTGCCAGCAGTCTCAGGGGGCGTACAAGAAACACCATATATTTT.